The T cell receptor (beta chain) described here comes from a study of blood T cell repertoires in COVID-19. The wider study: The United States, Italy and Spain supplied acute and convalescent COVID-19 samples.

This clone showed up just a few times. Trimming removed 2 bases from V and 8 bases from J, with 13 bases in between. CDR1 is SGHNT, CDR2 YYREEE, per germline (reference sequence). This CDR3 has 14 amino acids. Under the authors' procedure: Counts of nucleated cells, estimated from reference gene primer amplification, were obtained. The data were produced by immunoSEQ multiplex PCR, yet TCRdb's version contains in-frame clones alone and is incomplete. V and J calls and clone size come straight from that table; D and trimming were deduced from the DNA. The table has roughly 90,000 clones, roughly 86% seen once; the top ten hold roughly 27%.

This clonotype originated in a human donor in a cohort sampled during active COVID-19. Input material: peripheral blood. The chain recombines TRBV5-4 with TRBJ1-4; D is undetermined. The CDR3 region is CASSLPGAAEKLFF. CDR3 nucleotide sequence: TGTGCCAGCAGCTTACCGGGAGCCGCCGAAAAACTGTTTTTT.